Listed below are T cell receptor beta chains from one sample, sequenced in a study of blood T cell repertoires in COVID-19. Generated by immunoSEQ multiplex PCR, the TCRdb table keeps only in-frame clones and is missing some. The sample yields more than 300,000 clones, around nine tenths seen once. Input material: PBMCs or T cells enriched from blood (not recorded which). These receptors were obtained from a woman aged 25 to 39 who had recovered from COVID-19. Both conserved end residues are part of each CDR3. Each record gives: D gene, J gene, V gene, CDR3 protein, CDR3 DNA. The D gene is left open where the match is weak.

>-|TRBJ2-6|TRBV27
CASRTWGVGSGANVLTF
TGTGCCAGCAGAACTTGGGGGGTTGGCTCTGGGGCCAACGTCCTGACTTTC
>TRBD1|TRBJ2-7|TRBV30
CAWSFWTGSYEQYF
TGTGCCTGGAGTTTCTGGACAGGATCCTACGAGCAGTACTTC
>TRBD1|TRBJ1-2|TRBV27
CASSRPGGTSVTF
TGTGCCAGCAGTCGGCCAGGGGGCACCTCTGTCACCTTC
>-|TRBJ2-3|TRBV7-9
CASGPRGGADTQYF
TGTGCCAGCGGACCTAGGGGGGGGGCAGATACGCAGTATTTT
>TRBD2|TRBJ2-3|TRBV19
CASQRAGVVFDTQYF
TGTGCCAGTCAGAGAGCGGGAGTGGTTTTTGATACGCAGTATTTT
>-|TRBJ1-1|TRBV11-2
CASSFIGEGAEAFF
TGTGCCAGCAGCTTCATAGGTGAGGGGGCTGAAGCTTTCTTT
>-|TRBJ2-7|TRBV30
CAWSVGATYEQYF
TGTGCCTGGAGTGTCGGTGCTACCTACGAGCAGTACTTC
>-|TRBJ1-3|TRBV7-9
CASSRAEGTNTIYF
TGTGCCAGCAGCCGAGCGGAGGGTACCAACACCATATATTTT
>-|TRBJ2-3|TRBV14
CASSYNTDTQYF
TGTGCCAGCAGCTACAACACAGATACGCAGTATTTT
>-|TRBJ2-5|TRBV7-3
CASSGEDGRFEKTQYF
TGTGCCAGCAGCGGGGAGGACGGTCGCTTTGAAAAGACCCAGTACTTC
>TRBD2|TRBJ2-1|TRBV13
CASSPQRELNEQFF
TGTGCCAGCAGCCCCCAGCGGGAGTTAAATGAGCAGTTCTTC
>TRBD1|TRBJ2-1|TRBV19
CASSLWAGGEGNEQFF
TGTGCCAGTAGTCTTTGGGCAGGGGGCGAGGGTAATGAGCAGTTCTTC
>TRBD1|TRBJ1-5|TRBV11-2
CASSWGRDRGGQPQHF
TGTGCCAGCAGCTGGGGTAGGGACAGAGGAGGGCAGCCCCAGCATTTT
>-|TRBJ1-3|TRBV18
CASSLPGGRTMYSGNTIYF
TGTGCCAGCTCCCTCCCGGGAGGCCGTACGATGTACTCTGGAAACACCATATATTTT
>TRBD2|TRBJ2-1|TRBV7-9
CASSRGTSVRREDEQFF
TGTGCCAGCAGCCGGGGGACTAGCGTCCGGAGAGAGGATGAGCAGTTCTTC
>-|TRBJ1-4|TRBV19
CASSIWGTLKNEKLFF
TGTGCCAGTAGTATATGGGGGACACTGAAGAATGAAAAACTGTTTTTT
>-|TRBJ1-2|TRBV18
CASSPPSRYGYTF
TGTGCCAGCTCACCACCAAGCCGATATGGCTACACCTTC
>-|TRBJ1-2|TRBV15
CATSRVGQINYGYTF
TGTGCCACCAGCAGAGTAGGACAGATTAACTATGGCTACACCTTC
>-|TRBJ2-3|TRBV3-1/TRBV3-2
CASSQASGFLGTDTQYF
TGTGCCAGCAGCCAAGCCAGCGGTTTTCTGGGCACAGATACGCAGTATTTT
>-|TRBJ1-1|TRBV12-3/TRBV12-4
CASSSREGEPAFF
TGTGCCAGCAGTTCCCGGGAGGGGGAACCGGCTTTCTTT
>-|TRBJ2-3|TRBV19
CASSLLRQGNTDTQYF
TGTGCCAGTAGTTTGCTTCGGCAGGGAAACACAGATACGCAGTATTTT